The clone carrying this T cell receptor beta chain was seen more than once but under ten times. What it binds is not known. Newly diagnosed patients aged 18 to 65 had hyperthyroidism of under 2 months' duration. These data originate in a study of T cells in Graves' hyperthyroidism and ophthalmopathy. Authors of the study amplified TCR beta CDR3 regions from RNA transcripts. The TCR CDR3 was amplified in a first-round RT-PCR using the HTBI primer set. TCRdb re-called the multiplex PCR reads with MiXCR, one entry per CDR3 protein. The table lists 300,000 to 450,000 distinct CDR3 sequences, 20% to 25% of them singletons. Study-level results: The majority of expanded thyroid clonotypes above 0.001 also appeared in blood.

Sequences were obtained from blood. The sequence was collected from a man between 50 and 59 years old with Graves' hyperthyroidism.

The CDR3 region is CASMVDSGNTIYF. The CDR3 DNA reads as TGTGCCAGCATGGTGGACAGTGGAAACACCATATATTTT. The chain uses TRBV12-3 or TRBV12-4 and TRBJ1-3, with D possibly being TRBD1 (6 bases). This CDR3 is 13 amino acids long. Trimming removed 7 bases from V and 3 bases from J, with 10 bases in between.